Listed below are T cell receptor beta chains from one sample, sequenced in a study of spatial heterogeneity in lung cancer. TCRdb recomputed calls from the 5' RACE reads with MiXCR, one row per CDR3 protein. The sample lists tens of thousands of distinct CDR3 sequences, roughly 5.2% seen once, with more than 9% in the top ten. Sequencing was performed on PBMCs, taken at surgery. The receptors here all came from a male donor with early-stage non-small cell lung cancer. Each CDR3 is given with its conserved first and last residue. The order of the fields is V gene, J gene, clone size, D gene, CDR3 protein, CDR3 DNA. A D gene is named only where the DNA matches it firmly. Expanded clones are given a class, and other clones once, few, many or no size at all.

V gene: TRBV2; J gene: TRBJ1-6; clone size: many; D gene: TRBD1; CDR3 protein: CASSDPTGARNSPLHF; CDR3 DNA: TGTGCCAGCAGTGATCCGACAGGGGCAAGAAATTCACCCCTCCACTTT
V gene: TRBV7-8; J gene: TRBJ2-3; clone size: many; D gene: .; CDR3 protein: CASSHRFSTDTQYF; CDR3 DNA: TGTGCCAGCAGCCACCGATTTAGCACAGATACGCAGTATTTT
V gene: TRBV12-3/TRBV12-4; J gene: TRBJ1-2; clone size: many; D gene: .; CDR3 protein: CASSTGRIYGYTF; CDR3 DNA: TGTGCCAGCAGTACAGGGCGAATTTATGGCTACACCTTC
V gene: TRBV12-3/TRBV12-4; J gene: TRBJ2-5; clone size: few; D gene: TRBD2; CDR3 protein: CASSLAPGVTSGGTQYF; CDR3 DNA: TGTGCCAGCAGTTTAGCGCCCGGGGTGACTAGCGGGGGGACCCAGTACTTC
V gene: TRBV20-1; J gene: TRBJ1-6; clone size: many; D gene: .; CDR3 protein: CSAHREGSSYNSPLHF; CDR3 DNA: TGCAGTGCCCACCGGGAGGGGTCGTCCTATAATTCACCCCTCCACTTT
V gene: TRBV3-1; J gene: TRBJ1-3; clone size: few; D gene: .; CDR3 protein: CASSLGTHSGNTIYF; CDR3 DNA: TGTGCCAGCAGTTTAGGGACCCACTCTGGAAACACCATATATTTT
V gene: TRBV6-2/TRBV6-3; J gene: TRBJ2-4; clone size: .; D gene: .; CDR3 protein: CASSYSGAVGLYF; CDR3 DNA: TGTGCCAGCAGTTACTCTGGTGCCGTTGGGTTGTACTTC
V gene: TRBV11-2; J gene: TRBJ2-6; clone size: many; D gene: .; CDR3 protein: CASSFGGRGANVLTF; CDR3 DNA: TGTGCCAGCAGCTTCGGGGGTCGCGGGGCCAACGTCCTGACTTTC
V gene: TRBV30; J gene: TRBJ2-3; clone size: .; D gene: .; CDR3 protein: CAWRSEGNEDTQYF; CDR3 DNA: TGTGCCTGGAGAAGCGAGGGGAATGAGGATACGCAGTATTTT
V gene: TRBV7-8; J gene: TRBJ1-3; clone size: many; D gene: .; CDR3 protein: CASSFGDPSGNTIYF; CDR3 DNA: TGTGCCAGCAGCTTTGGGGATCCCTCTGGAAACACCATATATTTT
V gene: TRBV4-2; J gene: TRBJ2-1; clone size: many; D gene: TRBD2; CDR3 protein: CASSQGFSGTTSNNEQFF; CDR3 DNA: TGTGCCAGCAGCCAAGGCTTTAGCGGGACGACGTCTAACAATGAGCAGTTCTTC
V gene: TRBV7-3; J gene: TRBJ1-2; clone size: many; D gene: TRBD1; CDR3 protein: CASSSQGGAHYGYTF; CDR3 DNA: TGTGCCAGCAGCTCCCAAGGGGGCGCGCACTATGGCTACACCTTC
V gene: TRBV7-9; J gene: TRBJ2-3; clone size: many; D gene: .; CDR3 protein: CASLSPLGTDTQYF; CDR3 DNA: TGTGCCAGCCTCTCCCCCTTGGGTACGGATACGCAGTATTTT
V gene: TRBV7-3; J gene: TRBJ2-3; clone size: .; D gene: .; CDR3 protein: CASSLTRGSDTQYF; CDR3 DNA: TGTGCCAGCAGCTTAACGCGGGGTTCAGATACGCAGTATTTT
V gene: TRBV11-3; J gene: TRBJ2-1; clone size: many; D gene: .; CDR3 protein: CASGQGGPSYNEQFF; CDR3 DNA: TGTGCCAGCGGCCAGGGGGGTCCCTCCTACAATGAGCAGTTCTTC